Given below is one T cell receptor beta chain in context. V gave up 0 bases and J gave up 4 bases, with 12 bases separating them. The V gene's germline CDR1 is SGHTA and CDR2 FQGTGA. There are 16 residues in the CDR3. In the original processing: Scientists estimated how many nucleated cells there were by amplifying reference gene primers. Data came from immunoSEQ multiplex PCR; TCRdb stores just in-frame clones and leaves some out. V, J and clone size reflect that table, while D and trimming were determined from the DNA. The sample lists about 330,000 clones, 85% occurring once. The sample is drawn from a study of blood T cell repertoires in COVID-19. Background on the study: Acute-phase and convalescent COVID-19 samples originated in the United States, Italy and Spain. PBMCs, B-cell-depleted T cells, or T cells were the source of the cDNA or gDNA that made up the material.

The sample taken for sequencing was peripheral blood. The clonotype comes from a human donor in a cohort sampled during active COVID-19. The chain combines TRBV7-3 with TRBJ2-2, with D tentatively TRBD1 (6 bases). The CDR3 nucleotides read TGTGCCAGCAGCTTAACGGTCGGACAGTCCACCGGGGAGCTGTTTTTT. Translation: CASSLTVGQSTGELFF.